Shown below are 24 T cell receptor beta chains from a single sample sequenced in a study of blood T cell repertoires in COVID-19. Generated by immunoSEQ multiplex PCR, the TCRdb table keeps only in-frame clones and is missing some. Of about 160,000 clones in the sample, approximately 81% are singletons; the top ten hold roughly 8%. The sequenced material came from PBMCs or T cells enriched from blood (not recorded which). These receptors all come from a woman in her 50s who had recovered from COVID-19.

The chain combines TRBV25-1 with TRBJ1-2; D may be TRBD1 (6 bases). Trimming removed 1 base from V and 7 bases from J, with 19 bases in between. CDR1 MGHDK and CDR2 SYGVNS come from the germline V gene. This CDR3 comprises 16 residues. The CDR3 reads CASSESSYGGRGGYTF. CDR3 in DNA: TGTGCCAGCAGTGAATCTTCTTACGGGGGGCGAGGTGGCTACACCTTC.

In its sample, this clone was seen a few times. The chain combines TRBV5-6 with TRBJ2-7; 12 positions match TRBD1. V was pared by 4 bases and J by 4 bases, with 6 bases of the junction left unmatched. Germline loops: CDR1 SGHDT, CDR2 YYEEEE. The CDR3 is made up of 15 amino acids. The CDR3 nucleotides read TGTGCCAGCAGCCCAGGGACAGGGGGCACTTACGAGCAGTACTTC. It yields the protein CASSPGTGGTYEQYF.

This clone was picked up a small number of times. The chain carries TRBV5-1 and TRBJ2-7; 9 bases fit TRBD1. The CDR3 extends over 15 amino acids. V lost 1 base to trimming and J lost 4 bases; unmatched junction nucleotides: 6. Germline values: CDR1 SGHRS, CDR2 YFSETQ. For the CDR3, the DNA is TGCGCCAGCAGCTTGATGGGACAGGGATTGTACGAGCAGTACTTC. Its protein product is CASSLMGQGLYEQYF.

V gene TRBV3-1 (or the pseudogene TRBV3-2) combines with J gene TRBJ1-6; a possible D gene is TRBD1 (6 bases). The CDR3 is 12 amino acids. The V end was cut by 4 bases, the J end by 9 bases, with 7 bases between. CDR1 and CDR2 (germline): LGHDT, YNNKEL (reference sequence). CDR3 loop: CASSPGVSPLHF. CDR3 coding DNA: TGTGCCAGCAGCCCAGGGGTTTCACCCCTCCACTTT.

This sequence joins TRBV7-9 and TRBJ1-5; D is perhaps TRBD1 (6 bases). The CDR3 has 15 residues. Germline lookup yields CDR1 SEHNR and CDR2 FQNEAQ (reference sequence). V shed 5 bases and J shed 2 bases, with 13 bases lying between them. The DNA for the CDR3 is TGTGCCAGCAGCCCCCCAGGGGCCGGCAATCAGCCCCAGCATTTT. It translates to CASSPPGAGNQPQHF.

J is TRBJ1-4 and V is TRBV29-1; D gene uncertain. With 3 bases removed from V and 4 bases from J, the gap between germline ends came to 9 bases. This CDR3 comprises 13 residues. The V gene's germline CDR1 is SQVTM and CDR2 ANQGSEA. The CDR3 loop is CSVESRFNEKLFF. CDR3 nucleotide sequence: TGCAGCGTTGAGTCCAGGTTTAATGAAAAACTGTTTTTT.

The gene calls are TRBV3-1 (or the pseudogene TRBV3-2) and TRBJ2-7, with D possibly matching TRBD2 (6 bases). V lost 5 bases to trimming and J lost 3 bases, with 11 bases between them. There are 13 residues in the CDR3. Germline CDR1 reads LGHDT; CDR2 reads YNNKEL (reference sequence). The chain's CDR3 is CASSFGTRYEQYF. The CDR3 bases are TGTGCCAGCAGCTTCGGGACTCGCTACGAGCAGTACTTC.

The rearrangement joins TRBV12-3 or TRBV12-4 to TRBJ1-6, with D possibly matching TRBD1 (5 bases). V lost 3 bases and J lost 9, with 6 bases in between. The CDR3 sequence is 12 residues long. The CDR3 DNA sequence: TGTGCCAGCAGTTTCACAGGTTCACCCCTCCACTTT. It encodes CASSFTGSPLHF.

V and J are TRBV29-1 and TRBJ2-1, with a tentative D call TRBD2 (5 bases). Trimming pared 3 bases from V and 10 bases from J, leaving 7 bases between. This CDR3 has 10 residues. The V gene's germline CDR1 is SQVTM and CDR2 ANQGSEA. The CDR3 DNA is TGCAGCGTTGATAGAGGGGAGCAGTTCTTC. Its protein product is CSVDRGEQFF.

The chain joins TRBV19 to TRBJ1-6; D is unclear. The germline V gene has CDR1 LNHDA and CDR2 SQIVND (reference sequence). With 1 base removed from V and 0 bases from J, the gap between germline ends came to 7 bases. The length of the CDR3 is 16 residues. The DNA for the CDR3 is TGTGCCAGTAGTATAGGACGGGGCTCCTATAATTCACCCCTCCACTTT. Protein: CASSIGRGSYNSPLHF.

This chain joins TRBV5-1 and TRBJ2-3; 11 bases fit TRBD2. Germline-derived CDR1 and CDR2 are SGHRS and YFSETQ. The J segment lost 5 bases and the V segment lost 3 bases, leaving 14 bases of the junction unmatched. The CDR3 runs to 18 residues. CDR3 region: CASSYAPFSGREGDTQYF. The CDR3 nucleotides are TGCGCCAGCAGCTACGCCCCCTTTAGCGGGAGGGAAGGAGATACGCAGTATTTT. Combining the CDR3 with reference TRBV5-1 and TRBJ2-3 gives the whole variable domain KAGVTQTPRYLIKTRGQQVTLSCSPISGHRSVSWYQQTPGQGLQFLFEYFSETQRNKGNFPGRFSGRQFSNSRSEMNVSTLELGDSALYLCASSYAPFSGREGDTQYFGPGTRLTVL.

This clone was observed once. The CDR3 region is CASSQVGLAGFTDTQYF. CDR3 coding DNA: TGTGCCAGCAGCCAAGTGGGACTAGCGGGGTTCACAGATACGCAGTATTTT. The chain combines TRBV4-2 with TRBJ2-3; TRBD2 matches at 13 bases. From germline, CDR1 is LGHNA and CDR2 YNFKEQ. The V gene end was trimmed by 1 base and the J gene end by 2 bases; junction bases not matched to a gene: 3. CDR3 length: 17 amino acids.

V usage is TRBV3-1 (or the pseudogene TRBV3-2) and J usage is TRBJ2-1, with 12 bases lining up with TRBD2. There are 18 residues in the CDR3. Germline V CDR1 and CDR2: LGHDT, YNNKEL (reference sequence). With 2 bases clipped from V and 4 bases from J, the junction kept 9 bases outside the gene matches. Here the CDR3 DNA reads TGTGCCAGCAGCCAACGTAATCGGGGGACTAGCGGGTACAATGAGCAGTTCTTC. Its protein is CASSQRNRGTSGYNEQFF.

V gene TRBV5-1 combines with J gene TRBJ1-2; a possible D gene is TRBD1 (5 bases). The ends were cut back, 6 bases at V and 1 base at J, with 16 bases in the middle. The length of the CDR3 is 15 residues. Germline CDR1 SGHRS, CDR2 YFSETQ. In DNA form, the CDR3 reads TGCGCCAGCATCCGCAATCCGACAGATAACTATGGCTACACCTTC. Translation gives CASIRNPTDNYGYTF.

CDR3 protein: CASSRGGNTDTQYF. The CDR3 DNA sequence: TGTGCCAGCAGCCGCGGGGGGAACACAGATACGCAGTATTTT. This sequence joins TRBV7-3 and TRBJ2-3; 8 nucleotides agree with TRBD2. CDR1 and CDR2 from the germline V gene are SGHTA and FQGTGA. This CDR3 has 14 residues. The J segment lost 2 bases and the V segment lost 5 bases, leaving 3 bases of the junction unmatched.

V and J are TRBV28 and TRBJ1-4; no clear D. Trimming removed 3 bases from V and 14 bases from J, with 13 bases in between. The CDR3 sequence is 12 residues long. The germline V gene encodes CDR1 MDHEN and CDR2 SYDVKM. The CDR3 loop is CASSLLSARLFF. The DNA for the CDR3 is TGTGCCAGCAGTTTGTTGTCAGCTAGGCTGTTTTTT.

The chain employs TRBV19 and TRBJ2-1; 8 nucleotides match TRBD2. V lost 5 bases, J lost 8 bases, and 8 bases stayed unmatched. This CDR3 is 14 amino acids long. Per the germline V gene, CDR1 is LNHDA and CDR2 is SQIVND (reference sequence). The CDR3 protein is CASSRSGSLDEQFF. CDR3 DNA sequence: TGTGCCAGTAGTCGAAGCGGGAGTTTGGATGAGCAGTTCTTC.

The J gene is TRBJ2-1, the V gene TRBV12-3 or TRBV12-4; TRBD2 agrees at 9 bases. V was pared by 6 bases and J by 8 bases, with 5 bases of the junction left unmatched. The CDR3 spans 13 residues. The CDR3 sequence: CASSRTSAHEQFF. CDR3 nucleotide sequence: TGTGCCAGCAGCCGGACTAGCGCCCATGAGCAGTTCTTC.

V and J are TRBV9 and TRBJ2-7; weak D call: TRBD2 (7 bases). Trimming pared 5 bases from V and 5 bases from J, leaving 17 bases between. Germline CDR1 and CDR2: SGDLS and YYNGEE. This CDR3 contains 14 residues. The CDR3 sequence is CASSGGAGPHEQYF. CDR3 coding DNA: TGTGCCAGCAGTGGGGGGGCAGGGCCCCACGAGCAGTACTTC.

V is TRBV19 and J is TRBJ1-5; D is ambiguous. V lost 5 bases and J 6 bases, leaving 8 bases between the germline ends. Looked up from germline, CDR1 is LNHDA and CDR2 is SQIVND (reference sequence). The length of the CDR3 is 12 residues. CDR3 sequence (DNA): TGTGCCAGTAGTTGGGCGTTTCAGCCCCAGCATTTT. Its protein product is CASSWAFQPQHF.

The chain links TRBV20-1 to TRBJ1-2, with TRBD1 as a possible D gene (5 bases). Between the trimmed V and J ends, which lost 3 bases and 6 bases, there was a span of 17 bases. The V gene's germline CDR1 is DFQATT and CDR2 SNEGSKA (reference sequence). The CDR3 length is 14 residues. The CDR3 DNA reads as TGCAGTGCTAGTGCCTCAGGGAACCGGGATGGCTACACCTTC. Translated, it gives CSASASGNRDGYTF.

The V and J genes are TRBV5-4 and TRBJ1-1, with TRBD1 as a possible D gene (5 bases). V was pared by 4 bases and J by 1 base, with 8 bases between. Germline lookup yields CDR1 SGHNT and CDR2 YYREEE (reference sequence). The CDR3 contains 13 residues. DNA for the CDR3: TGTGCCAGCAGCCAGGACACGAACACTGAAGCTTTCTTT. Protein sequence: CASSQDTNTEAFF. Using reference TRBV5-4 and TRBJ1-1 for the parts outside the CDR3, the full variable domain is ETGVTQSPTHLIKTRGQQVTLRCSSQSGHNTVSWYQQALGQGPQFIFQYYREEENGRGNFPPRFSGLQFPNYSSELNVNALELDDSALYLCASSQDTNTEAFFGQGTRLTVV.

This chain uses TRBV6-5 with TRBJ2-1, with TRBD2 matching over 9 bases. Unmatched junction bases numbered 3, after V lost 6 bases and J lost 0 bases. The CDR3 loop spans 15 amino acids. Germline lookup yields CDR1 MNHEY and CDR2 SVGAGI. The CDR3 bases are TGTGCCAGCAGCCCAGCGGGGGGCTCCTACAATGAGCAGTTCTTC. It is translated as CASSPAGGSYNEQFF.

The chain joins TRBV7-6 to TRBJ1-3; D possibly corresponds to TRBD1 (6 bases). The V end was cut by 4 bases, the J end by 0 bases, with 13 bases between. CDR1 is SGHVS, CDR2 FNYEAQ, per germline. This CDR3 contains 16 residues. The CDR3: CASSSPRDNSGNTIYF. CDR3 bases: TGTGCCAGCAGCTCACCACGGGACAACTCTGGAAACACCATATATTTT.